This TCR beta chain was sequenced for a study of neurological immune-mediated disorders (dated by TCRdb to about 2019). With respect to the entire study: Among the roughly 35 multiple sclerosis patients, approximately 31 had relapsing-remitting MS and 3 had secondary progressive MS. Peripheral blood TCR-beta repertoires from HTLV-I-associated myelopathy (HAM/TSP) patients, multiple sclerosis patients and healthy controls were compared by UMI-based sequencing. The cohort comprised around 70 subjects: 14 HAM/TSP patients, approximately 34 multiple sclerosis patients and 20 healthy controls. The approximately 100 TCR-beta libraries included longitudinal samples, technical triplicates and paired sorted CD4+ and CD8+ T-cell subsets alongside PBMC samples. The investigation overall reported the following: TCR clonal expansion was highest in HAM/TSP patients and lowest in MS patients, with MS patients falling below even healthy controls. Repertoires from 18 of 34 MS patients were grouped by phylogenetic analysis into a cluster of related CDR3 sequences, suggesting a possible repertoire-level signature. No identical CDR3 amino acid sequences were found to be shared among expanded clones across subjects, suggesting that TCR-beta repertoires were private in all groups. No association of the MS cluster with clinical or MRI features was observed, and the need for larger cohorts was stated by the authors.

This clonotype was recorded at least ten times. Its antigen is unknown. No per-base quality is available; no much larger clone lies one base away. cDNA was synthesized by template-switch 5'RACE using a primer carrying a 10-nucleotide random unique molecular identifier by which each TCR transcript was tagged. Every sequencing run covered 15-18 subjects and yielded more than 180 million TCR-beta sequences. The RNeasy kit was used for extraction of total RNA. The KAPA Real-time Library Amplification kit was used to amplify TCR-beta VDJ regions with primers for the TCR constant region and the 5'RACE anchor. A first PCR added sample indexes and Illumina adaptors, after which a second PCR increased the library yield. After purification with Ampure beads, the TCR product of roughly 650 bp was size-selected on a 2% E-gel SizeSelection system. Before pooling, libraries had their quality checked on a Bioanalyzer, their concentration measured with Qubit, and their quantity determined with the Kapa Library Quantification kit. An Illumina HiSeq 2500 sequenced the libraries paired-end 2 x 150 bp. To increase sequence diversity, about 25-31% phiX was spiked into each library pool. The original pipeline was this. The UMI-based MiGEC pipeline processed quality-filtered reads and removed over 75% of raw TCR sequences during error correction. VDJ genes were aligned to IMGT germline references, and clonotypes were defined by unique CDR3 amino acid sequence plus V-J genes. Clonal expansion, Shannon diversity and CDR3 relatedness were evaluated with VDJtools (CalcPairwiseDistances, ClusterSamples), while phylogenetic trees were built in CLCbio workbench. A clone was classed as expanded if it had 8 or more unique UMIs, a cutoff based on coefficient-of-variation modelling across technical triplicates. TCRdb reprocessing: public reads trimmed at Q25 with fastp, clones called with MiXCR, in-frame beta chains kept. Rows merge per CDR3 protein into single entries with the most common DNA and genes. Clone size and V and J calls follow TCRdb, not the original study. This sample comprises about 74,000 distinct CDR3 sequences, 4% to 6% of them detected only once. The ten top clones hold around 7% of the sample.

Libraries from unsorted PBMCs were made from 2 million PBMCs kept in RNAlater at -80 degrees C until RNA extraction. The multiple sclerosis patients were enrolled in a US clinical protocol that evaluated disease progression with magnetic resonance imaging. Peripheral blood underwent Ficoll-Hypaque density gradient centrifugation to isolate PBMCs, which were then cryopreserved in liquid nitrogen. Reading from cysteine to phenylalanine, the CDR3 counts 14 amino acids. The kept DNA is CDR3 alone, 42 bases in frame from the first base. The germline V and J ends show losses of 1 base and 11 bases respectively, and no gene match explains 9 bases of the junction. Taken from the germline V gene, the CDR1 and CDR2 loops are SQVTM and ANQGSEA.

Rearrangement joined TRBV29-1 to TRBJ1-4; 8 of the junction bases match TRBD1. Sequences were obtained from PBMCs. The sequence was obtained from a man between 18 and 29 years old with multiple sclerosis. The CDR3 is CSVEVGQGLGKLFF. The base sequence is TGCAGCGTTGAAGTTGGACAGGGCCTAGGGAAACTGTTTTTT.